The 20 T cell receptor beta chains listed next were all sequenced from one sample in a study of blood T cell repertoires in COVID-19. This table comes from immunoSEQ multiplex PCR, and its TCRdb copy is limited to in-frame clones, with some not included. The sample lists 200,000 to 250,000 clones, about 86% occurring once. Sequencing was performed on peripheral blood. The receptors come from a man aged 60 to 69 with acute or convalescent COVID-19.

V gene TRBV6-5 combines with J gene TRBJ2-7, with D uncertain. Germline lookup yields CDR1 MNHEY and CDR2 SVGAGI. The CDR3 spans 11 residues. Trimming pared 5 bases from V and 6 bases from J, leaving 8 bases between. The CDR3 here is CASSQSGEQYF. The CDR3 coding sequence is TGTGCCAGCAGTCAGTCTGGCGAGCAGTACTTC.

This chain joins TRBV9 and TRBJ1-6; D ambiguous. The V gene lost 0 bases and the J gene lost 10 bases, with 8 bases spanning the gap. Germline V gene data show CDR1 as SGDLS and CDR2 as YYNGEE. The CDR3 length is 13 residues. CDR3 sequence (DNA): TGTGCCAGCAGCGTAGACGGGAAATCACCCCTCCACTTT. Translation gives CASSVDGKSPLHF.

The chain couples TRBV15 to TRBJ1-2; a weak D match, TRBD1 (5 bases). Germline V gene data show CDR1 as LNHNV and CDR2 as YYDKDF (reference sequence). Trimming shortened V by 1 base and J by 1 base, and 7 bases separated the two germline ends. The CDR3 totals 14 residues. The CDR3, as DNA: TGTGCCACCAGCAGAGGTGACAGTAACTATGGCTACACCTTC. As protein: CATSRGDSNYGYTF. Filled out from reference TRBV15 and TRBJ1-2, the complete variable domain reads DAMVIQNPRYQVTQFGKPVTLSCSQTLNHNVMYWYQQKSSQAPKLLFHYYDKDFNNEADTPDNFQSRRPNTSFCFLDIRSPGLGDTAMYLCATSRGDSNYGYTFGSGTRLTVV.

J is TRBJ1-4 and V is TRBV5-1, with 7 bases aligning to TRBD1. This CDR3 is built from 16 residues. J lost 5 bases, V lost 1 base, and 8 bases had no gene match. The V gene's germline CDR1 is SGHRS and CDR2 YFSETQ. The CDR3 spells CASSLSPGQLNEKLFF. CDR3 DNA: TGCGCCAGCAGCTTGTCACCGGGACAGTTGAATGAAAAACTGTTTTTT.

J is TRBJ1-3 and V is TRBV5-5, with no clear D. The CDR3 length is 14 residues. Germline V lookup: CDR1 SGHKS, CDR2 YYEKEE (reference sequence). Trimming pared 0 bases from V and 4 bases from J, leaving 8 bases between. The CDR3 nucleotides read TGTGCCAGCAGCTTGGAGCTATACGGAAACACCATATATTTT. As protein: CASSLELYGNTIYF.

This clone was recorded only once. DNA for the CDR3: TGTGCCAGCAGCCGGATTGGACTAGCGGAGAAAGAGACCCAGTACTTC. Translated, it gives CASSRIGLAEKETQYF. The V and J genes are TRBV14 and TRBJ2-5, with 10 bases matching TRBD2. Germline lookup yields CDR1 SGHDN and CDR2 FVKESK. The CDR3 length is 16 residues. Unmatched junction bases numbered 8, after V lost 4 bases and J lost 3 bases.

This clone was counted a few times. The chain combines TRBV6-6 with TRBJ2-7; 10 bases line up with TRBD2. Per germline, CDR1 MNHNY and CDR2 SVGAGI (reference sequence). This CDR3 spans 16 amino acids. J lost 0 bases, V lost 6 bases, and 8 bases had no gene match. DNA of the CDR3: TGTGCCAGCAGGGCCCTAGCGGGAGAAATCTCCTACGAGCAGTACTTC. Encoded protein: CASRALAGEISYEQYF.

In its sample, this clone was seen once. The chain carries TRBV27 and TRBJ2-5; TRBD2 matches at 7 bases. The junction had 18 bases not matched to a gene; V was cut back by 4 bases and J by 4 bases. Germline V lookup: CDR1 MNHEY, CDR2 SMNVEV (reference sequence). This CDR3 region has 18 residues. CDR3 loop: CASSSKRFAGEGLETQYF. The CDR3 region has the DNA TGTGCCAGCAGTTCCAAGCGGTTTGCGGGAGAGGGGCTAGAGACCCAGTACTTC.

The CDR3 DNA is TGTGCCAGCTCACCACCTACCCGCCCCAGGACATCTGGGGCCAACGTCCTGACTTTC. Protein: CASSPPTRPRTSGANVLTF. The chain has TRBV18 and TRBJ2-6; D may be TRBD1 (5 bases). V lost 0 bases, J lost 1 base, and 16 bases lay in between. CDR1 KGHSH and CDR2 LQKENI come from the germline V gene. The CDR3 length is 19 residues.

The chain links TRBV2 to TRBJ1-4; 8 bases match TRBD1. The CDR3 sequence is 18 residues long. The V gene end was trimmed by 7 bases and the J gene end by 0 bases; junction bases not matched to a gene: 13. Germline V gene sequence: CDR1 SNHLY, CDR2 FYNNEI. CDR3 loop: CASIRGIGQGPTNEKLFF. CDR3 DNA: TGTGCCAGCATCCGTGGGATAGGACAGGGCCCAACTAATGAAAAACTGTTTTTT.

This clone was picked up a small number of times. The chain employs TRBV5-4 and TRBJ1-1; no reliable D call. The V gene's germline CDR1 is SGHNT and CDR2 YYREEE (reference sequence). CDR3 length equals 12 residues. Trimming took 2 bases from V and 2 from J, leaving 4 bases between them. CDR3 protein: CASSFGNTEAFF. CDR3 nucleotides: TGTGCCAGCAGCTTCGGTAACACTGAAGCTTTCTTT.

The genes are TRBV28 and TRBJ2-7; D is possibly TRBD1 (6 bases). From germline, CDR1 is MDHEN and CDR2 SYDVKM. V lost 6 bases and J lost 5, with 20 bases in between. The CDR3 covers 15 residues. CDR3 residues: CASSPPGHRAHEQYF. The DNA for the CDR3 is TGTGCCAGCAGCCCACCGGGACACCGAGCCCACGAGCAGTACTTC.

CDR3 in DNA: TGTGCCAGCAGCCCGGACAGGGGACCTAACTATGGCTACACCTTC. Protein sequence: CASSPDRGPNYGYTF. This sequence joins TRBV7-2 and TRBJ1-2; 9 bases line up with TRBD1. With 5 bases clipped from V and 0 bases from J, the junction kept 4 bases outside the gene matches. The CDR3 consists of 15 residues. Germline V gene sequence: CDR1 SGHTA, CDR2 FQGNSA.

The CDR3 DNA follows: TGTGCCAGCAGTGTACTCGGGACTTCGAACACCGGGGAGCTGTTTTTT. Protein sequence: CASSVLGTSNTGELFF. V usage is TRBV28 and J usage is TRBJ2-2, with a possible D match to TRBD2 (6 bases). Trimming cost V 5 bases and J 0 bases, with 13 bases left between them. The CDR3 extends over 16 amino acids. Germline V gene sequence: CDR1 MDHEN, CDR2 SYDVKM.

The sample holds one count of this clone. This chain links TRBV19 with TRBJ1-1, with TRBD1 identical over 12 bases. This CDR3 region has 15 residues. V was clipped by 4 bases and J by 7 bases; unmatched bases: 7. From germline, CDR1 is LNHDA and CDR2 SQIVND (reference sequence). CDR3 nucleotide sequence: TGTGCCAGTAGTAGGGCGGGACAGGGGGCTGGTGAAGCTTTCTTT. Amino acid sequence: CASSRAGQGAGEAFF.

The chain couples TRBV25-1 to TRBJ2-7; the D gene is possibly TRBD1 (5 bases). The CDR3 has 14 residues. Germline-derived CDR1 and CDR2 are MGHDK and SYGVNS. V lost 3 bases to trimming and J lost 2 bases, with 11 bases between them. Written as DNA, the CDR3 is TGTGCCAGCAGTGATATCGACAGCCCCTACGAGCAGTACTTC. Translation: CASSDIDSPYEQYF.

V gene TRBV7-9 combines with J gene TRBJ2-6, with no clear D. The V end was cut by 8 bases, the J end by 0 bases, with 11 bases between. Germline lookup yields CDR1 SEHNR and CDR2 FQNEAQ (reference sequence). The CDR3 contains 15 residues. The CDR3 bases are TGTGCCAGCTCCCGGGTCCTCTCTGGGGCCAACGTCCTGACTTTC. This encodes CASSRVLSGANVLTF.

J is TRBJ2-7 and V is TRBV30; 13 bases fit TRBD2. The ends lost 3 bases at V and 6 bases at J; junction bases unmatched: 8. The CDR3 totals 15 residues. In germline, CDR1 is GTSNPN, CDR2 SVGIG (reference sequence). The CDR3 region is CAWSAGLAGVREQYF. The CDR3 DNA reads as TGTGCCTGGAGCGCCGGACTAGCGGGAGTCCGCGAGCAGTACTTC.

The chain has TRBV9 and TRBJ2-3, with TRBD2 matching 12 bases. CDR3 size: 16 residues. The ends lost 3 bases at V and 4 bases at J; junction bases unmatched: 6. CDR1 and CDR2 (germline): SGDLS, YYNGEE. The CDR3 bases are TGTGCCAGCAGCGCTCGACTAGCGGGAGCGGCAGATACGCAGTATTTT. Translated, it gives CASSARLAGAADTQYF.

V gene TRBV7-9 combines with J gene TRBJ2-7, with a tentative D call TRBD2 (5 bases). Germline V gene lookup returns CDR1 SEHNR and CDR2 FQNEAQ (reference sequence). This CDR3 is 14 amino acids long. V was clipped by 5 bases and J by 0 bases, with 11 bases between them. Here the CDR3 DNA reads TGTGCCAGCAGCCCCCCGGGGAGCTCCTACGAGCAGTACTTC. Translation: CASSPPGSSYEQYF. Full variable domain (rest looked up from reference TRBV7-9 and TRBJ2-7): DTGVSQNPRHKITKRGQNVTFRCDPISEHNRLYWYRQTLGQGPEFLTYFQNEAQLEKSRLLSDRFSAERPKGSFSTLEIQRTEQGDSAMYLCASSPPGSSYEQYFGPGTRLTVT.